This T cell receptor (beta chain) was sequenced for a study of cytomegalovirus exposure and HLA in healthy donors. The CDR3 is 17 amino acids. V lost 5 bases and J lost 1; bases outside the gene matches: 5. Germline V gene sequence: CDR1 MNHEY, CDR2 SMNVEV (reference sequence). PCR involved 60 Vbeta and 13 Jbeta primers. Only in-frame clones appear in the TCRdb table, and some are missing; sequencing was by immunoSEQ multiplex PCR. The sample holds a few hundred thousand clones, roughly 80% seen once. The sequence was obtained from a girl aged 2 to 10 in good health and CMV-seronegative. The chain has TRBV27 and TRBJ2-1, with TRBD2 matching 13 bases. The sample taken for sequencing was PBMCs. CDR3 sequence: CASSPRTSGSSYNEQFF. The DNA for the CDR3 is TGTGCCAGCAGTCCCCGGACTAGCGGGAGTTCCTACAATGAGCAGTTCTTC.